The clone carrying this TCR beta chain showed up just a few times. Antigen: not known. Other DNA sequences within the sample encode an identical CDR3. The data were taken from a study of T cell clones after liver transplantation. TCRdb's copy holds only in-frame clones and misses some; the assay was immunoSEQ multiplex PCR. There are about 11,000 clones in the sample; over 55% occur only once, and about a quarter lies in the top ten. Study-wide results and limits: These preliminary findings come from unstandardized post-transplant sampling times.

This CDR3 region has 14 residues. The V gene lost 2 bases and the J gene lost 4 bases, with 11 bases spanning the gap. Germline assignment: CDR1 MNHEY and CDR2 SVGAGI. The material sequenced was CD4+ T cells from blood, taken approximately 30 months after liver transplant. This TCR was recovered from a human patient who received a liver transplant. A share of the T cells may be of graft donor origin. The chain combines TRBV6-5 with TRBJ1-2; TRBD1 is a possible D gene (5 bases). CDR3 residues: CASSYRGQGYGYTF. The DNA of the CDR3 is TGTGCCAGCAGTTACAGAGGGCAGGGCTATGGCTACACCTTC.